This T cell receptor (beta chain) was sequenced during a study of blood T cell repertoires in COVID-19. Study-wide background: Samples representing acute and convalescent COVID-19 were sourced from the United States, Italy and Spain. Sample material is recorded as cDNA or gDNA derived from T cells, B-cell-depleted T cells, or PBMCs.

This CDR3 is 12 amino acids long. The ends were cut back, 6 bases at V and 7 bases at J, with 9 bases in the middle. The germline CDR1 and CDR2 sequences are MNHEY and SVGAGI. The authors' processing: Nucleated cell counts were estimated from reference gene primer amplification. Repertoires were generated with immunoSEQ multiplex PCR, while TCRdb's copy carries only in-frame clones and drops some. The V and J calls and the clone size are those of that table, but D and trimming were determined from the DNA. The repertoire holds approximately 140,000 clones, with about four fifths as singletons. Sequencing was done on a sample of peripheral blood. The source of this sequence is a man aged 35-49 years with active or convalescent COVID-19. The genes are TRBV6-5 and TRBJ2-2; unclear D gene. CDR3 DNA sequence: TGTGCCAGCAGCTTCAGAAACGGGGAGCTGTTTTTT. Translating gives CASSFRNGELFF.